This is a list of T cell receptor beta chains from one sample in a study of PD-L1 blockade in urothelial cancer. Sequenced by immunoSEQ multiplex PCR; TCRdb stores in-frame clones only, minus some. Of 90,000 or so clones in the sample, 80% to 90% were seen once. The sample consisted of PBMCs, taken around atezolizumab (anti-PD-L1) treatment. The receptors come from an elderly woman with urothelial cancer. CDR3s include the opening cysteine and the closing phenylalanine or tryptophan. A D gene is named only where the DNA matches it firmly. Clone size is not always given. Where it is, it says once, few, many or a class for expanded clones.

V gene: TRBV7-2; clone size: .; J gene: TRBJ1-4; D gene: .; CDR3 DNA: TGTGCCAGCAGCTTCACAGGGAATAATGAAAAACTGTTTTTT; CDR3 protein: CASSFTGNNEKLFF
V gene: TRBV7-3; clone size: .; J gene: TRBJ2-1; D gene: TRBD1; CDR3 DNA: TGTGCCAGCAGTGTCGACCGATGGGGACAGGGTAAGCAGTTCTTC; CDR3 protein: CASSVDRWGQGKQFF
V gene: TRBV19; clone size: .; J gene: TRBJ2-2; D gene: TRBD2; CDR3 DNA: TGTGCCAGTAGTACCCGGACTAGCGGGAGTGGGATTAGGGGAACCGGGGAGCTGTTTTTT; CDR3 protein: CASSTRTSGSGIRGTGELFF
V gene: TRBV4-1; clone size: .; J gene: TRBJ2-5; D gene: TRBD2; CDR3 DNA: TGCGCCAGCAGCCAAGAGACTAGCGGGAGGGTAGGAGAGACCCAGTACTTC; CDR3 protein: CASSQETSGRVGETQYF
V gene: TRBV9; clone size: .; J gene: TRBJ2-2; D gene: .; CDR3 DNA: TGTGCCAGCAGGCACCGGGCAGGGTCTACCGGGGAGCTGTTTTTT; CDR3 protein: CASRHRAGSTGELFF
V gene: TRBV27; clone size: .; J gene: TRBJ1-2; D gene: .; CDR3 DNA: TGTGCCAGCAGTTTAGCAGGGTCCCATGGCTACACCTTC; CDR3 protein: CASSLAGSHGYTF
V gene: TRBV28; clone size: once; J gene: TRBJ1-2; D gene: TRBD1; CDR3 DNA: TGTGCCAGCACCATGTGGGGACAGTCCCCAGGGATGGGGGGCTACACCTTC; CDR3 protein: CASTMWGQSPGMGGYTF
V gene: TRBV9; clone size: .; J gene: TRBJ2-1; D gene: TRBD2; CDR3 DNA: TGTGCCAGCAGCGTAGGGCCGGGACTAGGATACAATGAGCAGTTCTTC; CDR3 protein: CASSVGPGLGYNEQFF
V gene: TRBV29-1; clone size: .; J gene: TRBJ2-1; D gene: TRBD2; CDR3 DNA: TGCAGCGTTGCCATACCGGTTGGGACTAGCTACAATGAGCAGTTCTTC; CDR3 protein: CSVAIPVGTSYNEQFF
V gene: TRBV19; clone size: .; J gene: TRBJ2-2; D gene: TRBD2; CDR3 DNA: TGTGCCAGTAGTATAGACGGCGGGAGGGCCGAGAGCGGGGAGCTGTTTTTT; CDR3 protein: CASSIDGGRAESGELFF
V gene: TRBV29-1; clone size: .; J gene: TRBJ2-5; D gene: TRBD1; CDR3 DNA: TGCAGCGTTGTTCGTCCCGGGACAGGGGGAGAGACCCAGTACTTC; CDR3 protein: CSVVRPGTGGETQYF
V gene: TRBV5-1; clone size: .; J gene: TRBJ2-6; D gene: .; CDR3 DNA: TGCGCCAGCAGCCCCCTCCAGGGGGCCAACGTCCTGACTTTC; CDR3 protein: CASSPLQGANVLTF
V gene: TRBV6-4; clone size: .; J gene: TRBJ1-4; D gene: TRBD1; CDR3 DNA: TGTGCCAGCAGTGAAGGGACAGGGTTCCGTGAAAAACTGTTTTTT; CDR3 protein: CASSEGTGFREKLFF
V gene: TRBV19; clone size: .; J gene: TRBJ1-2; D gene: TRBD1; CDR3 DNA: TGTGCCAGTAGCATGGGACAGGGCCTCTATGGCTACACCTTC; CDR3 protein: CASSMGQGLYGYTF
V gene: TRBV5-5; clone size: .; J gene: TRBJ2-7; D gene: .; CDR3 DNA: TGTGCCAGCAGCCCCTCCTTATTGACAGTTTCCTACGAGCAGTACTTC; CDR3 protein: CASSPSLLTVSYEQYF
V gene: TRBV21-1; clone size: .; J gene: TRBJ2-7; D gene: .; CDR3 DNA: TGTGCCAGCAGCAAAAAACCCGGGTGCCGAGCGGGACACCCCTACGAGCAGTACTTC; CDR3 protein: CASSKKPGCRAGHPYEQYF
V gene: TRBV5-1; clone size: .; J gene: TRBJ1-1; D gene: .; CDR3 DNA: TGCGCCAGCAGCTTGGAATGGGGGCCGAACACTGAAGCTTTCTTT; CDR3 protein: CASSLEWGPNTEAFF
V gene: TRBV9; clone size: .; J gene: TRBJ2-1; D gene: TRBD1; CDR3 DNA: TGTGCCAGCAGCGTCGGGACAGGGTATGAGCAGTTCTTC; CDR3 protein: CASSVGTGYEQFF
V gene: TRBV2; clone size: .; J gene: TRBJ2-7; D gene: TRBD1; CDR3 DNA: TGTGCCAGCAGAAACCGGGACAGGGAGTCCTACGAGCAGTACTTC; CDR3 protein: CASRNRDRESYEQYF
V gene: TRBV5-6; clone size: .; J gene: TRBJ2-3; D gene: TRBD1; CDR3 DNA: TGTGCCAGCAGCTTCCGGGACAGTAGCACAGATACGCAGTATTTT; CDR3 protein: CASSFRDSSTDTQYF
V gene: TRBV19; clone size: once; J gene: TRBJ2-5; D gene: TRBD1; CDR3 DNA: TGTGCCAGTACCGACGGCGGACAGGGGTTGTTCGAGACCCAGTACTTC; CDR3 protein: CASTDGGQGLFETQYF
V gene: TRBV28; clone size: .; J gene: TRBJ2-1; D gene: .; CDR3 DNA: TGTGCCAGCAGTTTAGTGGGAGGAGCACTCTACAATGAGCAGTTCTTC; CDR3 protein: CASSLVGGALYNEQFF
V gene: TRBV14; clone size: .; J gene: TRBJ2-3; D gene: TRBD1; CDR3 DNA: TGTGCCAGCAGCACCAGTTCCGGGACAGGCTTCGGTACGCAGTATTTT; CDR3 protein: CASSTSSGTGFGTQYF
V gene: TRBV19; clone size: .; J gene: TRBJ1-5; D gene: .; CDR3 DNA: TGTGCCAGTAGGCGGCAGGGGAGAAGTGATGGCAATCAGCCCCAGCATTTT; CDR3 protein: CASRRQGRSDGNQPQHF
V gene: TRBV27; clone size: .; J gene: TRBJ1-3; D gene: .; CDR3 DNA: TGTGCCAGCAGTTTACCCCGTGACAGGCCTTCTGGAAACACCATATATTTT; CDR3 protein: CASSLPRDRPSGNTIYF
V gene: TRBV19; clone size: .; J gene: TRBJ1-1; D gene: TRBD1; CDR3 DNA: TGTGCCAGTAGTTCTCAAAGGGGACAGCTGAACACTGAAGCTTTCTTT; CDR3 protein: CASSSQRGQLNTEAFF
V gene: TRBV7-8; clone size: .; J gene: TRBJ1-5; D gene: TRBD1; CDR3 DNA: TGTGCCAGCAGCTTAGGGTCAGGGGGCGCGGTACAGCCCCAGCATTTT; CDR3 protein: CASSLGSGGAVQPQHF
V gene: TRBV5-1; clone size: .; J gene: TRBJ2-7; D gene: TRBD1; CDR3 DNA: TGCGCCAGCAGAACGCAGGCCGGGACAGGGGGCCGCGAGCAGTACTTC; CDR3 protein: CASRTQAGTGGREQYF
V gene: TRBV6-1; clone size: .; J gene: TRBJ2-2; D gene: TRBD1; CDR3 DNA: TGTGCCAGCAGTGTCACAGGGGGCGCTTGGGTCGGGGAGCTGTTTTTT; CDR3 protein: CASSVTGGAWVGELFF
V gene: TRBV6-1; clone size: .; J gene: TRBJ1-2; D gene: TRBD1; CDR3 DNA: TGTGCCAGCAGCCCGAGACAGGGGGAAAGCTACACCTTC; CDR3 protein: CASSPRQGESYTF
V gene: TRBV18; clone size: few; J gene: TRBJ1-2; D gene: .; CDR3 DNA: TGTGCCAGCTCGCAAGAGGGTGGCTACACCTTC; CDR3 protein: CASSQEGGYTF
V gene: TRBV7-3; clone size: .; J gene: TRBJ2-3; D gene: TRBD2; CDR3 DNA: TGTGCCAGCAGCCCAGCGGGACTCGGGGCGCAGTATTTT; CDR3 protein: CASSPAGLGAQYF
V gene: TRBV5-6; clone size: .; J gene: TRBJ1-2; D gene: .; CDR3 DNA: TGTGCCAGCACCAGCCGGGGGAGTTATGGCTACACCTTC; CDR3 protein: CASTSRGSYGYTF
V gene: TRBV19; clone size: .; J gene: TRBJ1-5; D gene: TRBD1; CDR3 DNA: TGTGCCAGTAGTATTTGGACAGGGGCCTCTAGGGGCAATCAGCCCCAGCATTTT; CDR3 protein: CASSIWTGASRGNQPQHF
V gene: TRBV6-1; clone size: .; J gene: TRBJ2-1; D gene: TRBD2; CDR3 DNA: TGTGCCAGCAGACTAGCGGGGGACAATGAGCAGTTCTTC; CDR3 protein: CASRLAGDNEQFF
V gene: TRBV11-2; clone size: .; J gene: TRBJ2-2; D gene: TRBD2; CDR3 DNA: TGTGCCAGCAGCCTACGACAGCGGGAGAACACCGGGGAGCTGTTTTTT; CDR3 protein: CASSLRQRENTGELFF
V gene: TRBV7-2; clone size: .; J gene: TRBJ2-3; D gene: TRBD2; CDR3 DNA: TGTGCCAGCAGCTTAACGGGAGGGCCGACAGATACGCAGTATTTT; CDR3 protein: CASSLTGGPTDTQYF
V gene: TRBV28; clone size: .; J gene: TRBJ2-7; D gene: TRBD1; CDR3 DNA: TGTGCCAGCAGTTTAGGGACAGGGGACGAGCAGTACTTC; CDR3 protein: CASSLGTGDEQYF
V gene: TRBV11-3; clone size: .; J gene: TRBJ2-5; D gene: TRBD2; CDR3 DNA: TGTGCCAGCAGCTCCCGGACTAGCGGGAGTTCAGAGACCCAGTACTTC; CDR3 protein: CASSSRTSGSSETQYF
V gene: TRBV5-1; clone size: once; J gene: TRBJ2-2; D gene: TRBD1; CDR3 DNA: TGCGCCAGCAGCTCACAGGACAGGGGGCACACCGGGGAGCTGTTTTTT; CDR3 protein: CASSSQDRGHTGELFF
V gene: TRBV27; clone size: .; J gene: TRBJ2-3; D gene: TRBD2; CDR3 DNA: TGTGCCAGCAGCCTTGGGACTAATCGTTTGTACGCAGATACGCAGTATTTT; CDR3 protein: CASSLGTNRLYADTQYF
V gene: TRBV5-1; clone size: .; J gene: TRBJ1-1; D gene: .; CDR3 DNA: TGCGCCAGCAGCTTGGGACAGATGAACACTGAAGCTTTCTTT; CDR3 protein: CASSLGQMNTEAFF
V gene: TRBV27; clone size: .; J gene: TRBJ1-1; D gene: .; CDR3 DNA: TGTGCCAGCAGTTTCGGTGGGGTAGGGGGTCATACTGAAGCTTTCTTT; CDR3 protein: CASSFGGVGGHTEAFF
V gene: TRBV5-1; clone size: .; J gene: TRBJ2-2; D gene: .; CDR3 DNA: TGCGCCAGCAGCCTCGGACAGAGTAGGGGGGAGCTGTTTTTT; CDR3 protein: CASSLGQSRGELFF
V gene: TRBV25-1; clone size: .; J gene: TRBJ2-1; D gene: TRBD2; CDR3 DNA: TGTGCCAGCAGCGGGACTAGCGGTCCCAATGAGCAGTTCTTC; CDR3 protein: CASSGTSGPNEQFF
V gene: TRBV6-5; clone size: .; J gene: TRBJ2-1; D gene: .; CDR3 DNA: TGTGCCAGCAGCAGGACAGACAATGAGCAGTTCTTC; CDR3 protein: CASSRTDNEQFF
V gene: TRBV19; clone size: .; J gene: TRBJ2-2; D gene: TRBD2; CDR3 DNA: TGTGCCAGTTGGGAGGGACCGAACACCGGGGAGCTGTTTTTT; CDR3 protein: CASWEGPNTGELFF
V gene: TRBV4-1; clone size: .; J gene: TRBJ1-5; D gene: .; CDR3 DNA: TGCGCCAGCAGCCAAGAGGGGGGGGGCATTAGTCAGCCCCAGCATTTT; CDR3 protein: CASSQEGGGISQPQHF
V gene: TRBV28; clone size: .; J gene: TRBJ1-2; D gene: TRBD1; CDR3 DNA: TGTGCCAGCAGTTTGAACAGGGGTGATGGCTACACCTTC; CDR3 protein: CASSLNRGDGYTF
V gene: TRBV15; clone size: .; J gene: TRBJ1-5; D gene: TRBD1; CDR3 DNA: TGTGCCACCAGCAGAGGAAAAGGACAGGGAGCCAACAATCAGCCCCAGCATTTT; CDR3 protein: CATSRGKGQGANNQPQHF
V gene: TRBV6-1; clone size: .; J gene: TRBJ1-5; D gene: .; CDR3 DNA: TGTGCCAGCACCCCAAGCGGGGGGACGGGGCAGCCCCAGCATTTT; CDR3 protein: CASTPSGGTGQPQHF